This T cell receptor beta chain was documented in a study of T cell repertoires and leukemia-associated antigens (dated by TCRdb to the late 2010s). For the study in its entirety: Each sample yielded about 5.1 to 6.6 million read pairs and about 3.3 to 5.0 million effective reads, about 16 million effective reads overall. Study-wide findings and limitations: Direct testing of the expanded clones' antigen specificity and function was not done, and further investigation was required. The four groups showed no significant differences in numbers of Vbeta genes (about 60), Jbeta genes (around 15), VDJ rearrangements, or unique CDR3s.

For this clonotype: Its recognized antigen is unknown. A read error may account for a junction end that differs from germline.

Total RNA was extracted from the cultured T cells with TRIzol reagent. TCRbeta libraries were amplified from RNA by 5' rapid amplification of cDNA ends (5'RACE). Library concentration and integrity were checked with Qubit, an Agilent instrument, and quantitative PCR before sequencing. Qualified libraries were sequenced on Illumina HiSeq or MiSeq by a commercial service provider. The paper's processing steps were these. TCR sequences in each sample were identified using MiXCR version 1.8.2. Qualified clones required a CDR3 longer than four amino acids, an in-frame nucleotide length, and no stop codon. A read containing the complete CDR3 structure was counted as an effective read. Expanded clones were validated by RT-PCR with 24 Vbeta primers, GeneScan spectratyping, and Sanger sequencing. TCRdb passed the public sequencing reads through fastp at Q25 and MiXCR, retaining productive beta sequences. One record per CDR3 amino acid sequence lists the most common genes and DNA. TCRdb, not the authors, supplied the V and J calls. The sample table contains about 11,000 distinct CDR3 sequences; only one count was recorded for 35% to 45% of them. The ten largest clones add up to under 35% of the sample.

As a first step, CD3+ T cells were rested overnight at approximately 2.5 million cells/mL in RPMI 1640 lacking fetal bovine serum. CD3+ T cells were isolated from PBMCs with MACS immunomagnetic beads following the manufacturer's instructions. Sequenced sample: CD3+ T cells sorted from blood and cultured. This TCR derives from a female donor in good health.

The CDR3 in this case is CAGSSERGRLYEQYF. The nucleotide sequence is given as TGTGCCGGCAGCTCGGAGAGGGGGCGTCTCTACGAGCAGTACTTC. The rearrangement combines TRBV7-3 with TRBJ2-7; 7 bases in between match TRBD1. CDR1 and CDR2 (SGHTA, FQGTGA) derive from the germline V gene. Taken from cysteine to phenylalanine, the CDR3 has 15 residues. Only the CDR3 DNA is retained, 45 bases long and in frame from the first base.